The 32 T cell receptor beta chains below all came from one sample that was sequenced in a study of T cell changes during pregnancy in multiple sclerosis. The assay was immunoSEQ multiplex PCR, and TCRdb's table has in-frame clones only and misses some. The profile shows under 55,000 clones, approximately 90% of them singletons. The source material was PBMCs (not recorded whether the cells were cultured). The source is a female donor with multiple sclerosis, enrolled in a pregnancy study.

The gene calls are TRBV19 and TRBJ1-1, with D perhaps TRBD1 (5 bases). The CDR3 runs to 14 residues. The germline V and J ends were trimmed by 3 bases and 5 bases, with 13 bases remaining between them. Germline V CDR1 and CDR2: LNHDA, SQIVND (reference sequence). The CDR3 DNA reads TGTGCCAGTAGTATGGGGACGGGGAAGACTGAAGCTTTCTTT. Residues: CASSMGTGKTEAFF.

The chain combines TRBV19 with TRBJ1-4, with D unclear. This CDR3 comprises 15 residues. Germline CDR1 LNHDA, CDR2 SQIVND (reference sequence). Trimming removed 4 bases at V and 0 bases at J, with 9 bases between. For the CDR3, the DNA is TGTGCCAGTAGTACTCTAGGCGCAACTAATGAAAAACTGTTTTTT. Translating it yields CASSTLGATNEKLFF.

This clone was counted a single time. The chain combines TRBV25-1 with TRBJ2-2; TRBD1 aligns across 7 bases. This CDR3 is 15 amino acids long. Looked up from germline, CDR1 is MGHDK and CDR2 is SYGVNS. With V trimmed by 5 bases and J by 5 bases, 8 bases remained unmatched. The CDR3 protein is CASSLTGVGTGELFF. The CDR3 DNA follows: TGTGCCAGCAGTCTCACAGGGGTGGGGACCGGGGAGCTGTTTTTT.

V gene TRBV18 combines with J gene TRBJ2-3; the match to TRBD1 covers 8 bases. With V trimmed by 4 bases and J by 1 base, 4 bases remained unmatched. The CDR3 has 15 amino acids. CDR1 and CDR2 from the germline V gene are KGHSH and LQKENI. This chain's CDR3 is CASSLRTGRTDTQYF. The DNA of the CDR3 is TGTGCCAGCTCACTCCGGACAGGGCGCACAGATACGCAGTATTTT.

The V gene is TRBV4-1, the J gene TRBJ2-7; the D call may be TRBD1 or TRBD2 (7 bases each). The CDR3 is 18 residues long. CDR1 MGHRA and CDR2 YSYEKL come from the germline V gene. V was cut by 3 bases and J by 7 bases, with 28 bases left in between. CDR3 sequence reads: CASSHVTRRRGGGGEQYF. DNA for the CDR3: TGCGCCAGCAGCCACGTCACACGGCGCAGAGGGGGCGGGGGAGAGCAGTACTTC.

This chain links TRBV10-3 with TRBJ1-1; D call uncertain. The CDR3 has 15 residues. The ends were cut back, 0 bases at V and 1 base at J, with 9 bases in the middle. Germline CDR1 reads ENHRY; CDR2 reads SYGVKD. The CDR3 DNA sequence: TGTGCCATCAGTGAGTCTGGCGGAGAGAACACTGAAGCTTTCTTT. This sequence encodes CAISESGGENTEAFF.

This clone was picked up one time. The chain employs TRBV30 and TRBJ1-2; TRBD1 might be the D (6 bases). Trimming removed 3 bases from V and 4 bases from J, with 12 bases in between. CDR3 size: 13 residues. Germline loops: CDR1 GTSNPN, CDR2 SVGIG (reference sequence). For the CDR3, the DNA is TGTGCCTGGAGCTTCAGGGGAGGCTATGGCTACACCTTC. Its translation: CAWSFRGGYGYTF. Combining the CDR3 with reference TRBV30 and TRBJ1-2 gives the whole variable domain SQTIHQWPATLVQPVGSPLSLECTVEGTSNPNLYWYRQAAGRGLQLLFYSVGIGQISSEVPQNLSASRPQDRQFILSSKKLLLSDSGFYLCAWSFRGGYGYTFGSGTRLTVV.

This clone has just a few counts. The genes are TRBV27 and TRBJ2-6; 10 bases are shared with TRBD2. CDR1 and CDR2 from the germline V gene are MNHEY and SMNVEV (reference sequence). The CDR3 spans 17 residues. V was pared by 2 bases and J by 4 bases, with 5 bases of the junction left unmatched. Here the CDR3 reads CASSLASGRSGANVLTF. CDR3 sequence (DNA): TGTGCCAGCAGTTTAGCTAGCGGGAGATCGGGGGCCAACGTCCTGACTTTC.

The chain combines TRBV19 with TRBJ2-4, with D possibly being TRBD1 (5 bases). Germline CDR1 and CDR2: LNHDA and SQIVND (reference sequence). The CDR3 is 13 amino acids. The V and J ends lost 4 bases and 8 bases respectively, with 12 bases between them. The CDR3 spells CASSTRDRYIQYF. In DNA, the CDR3 is TGTGCCAGTAGTACGCGAGACAGATACATTCAGTACTTC.

The CDR3 here is CASSPVGAGNIQYF. CDR3 DNA sequence: TGTGCCAGCAGCCCGGTGGGGGCGGGAAACATTCAGTACTTC. The chain uses TRBV27 and TRBJ2-4; D possibly corresponds to TRBD1 (6 bases). The CDR3 sequence is 14 residues long. CDR1 is MNHEY, CDR2 SMNVEV, per germline (reference sequence). The V gene lost 6 bases and the J gene lost 6 bases, with 15 bases spanning the gap.

The CDR3 spells CASSSGQGRNGYTF. The CDR3 region has the DNA TGTGCCAGCAGTTCAGGACAGGGCCGAAATGGCTACACCTTC. The V call is TRBV27, the J call TRBJ1-2; TRBD1 matches 8 bases. Germline assignment: CDR1 MNHEY and CDR2 SMNVEV (reference sequence). The CDR3 sequence is 14 residues long. J gave up 6 bases and V 4 bases, and 7 bases lay outside the gene matches.

The chain uses TRBV7-9 and TRBJ2-6; a possible D gene is TRBD1 (5 bases). Per the germline V gene, CDR1 is SEHNR and CDR2 is FQNEAQ (reference sequence). This CDR3 is 15 amino acids long. Trimming took 1 base from V and 3 from J, leaving 7 bases between them. The CDR3 DNA reads TGTGCCAGCAGCTTAGAGGGGCTTGGGGCCAACGTCCTGACTTTC. Translating gives CASSLEGLGANVLTF.

The chain joins TRBV11-2 to TRBJ1-1; D ambiguous. With 1 base removed from V and 3 bases from J, the gap between germline ends came to 9 bases. CDR1 and CDR2 (germline): SGHAT, FQNNGV. This CDR3 contains 14 residues. The chain's CDR3 is CASSLVGRHTEAFF. DNA of the CDR3: TGTGCCAGCAGCTTAGTCGGGCGCCACACTGAAGCTTTCTTT.

CDR3 sequence (DNA): TGTGCCAGCAGAGTTTTGGGGGGGAACACTGAAGCTTTCTTT. This translates into CASRVLGGNTEAFF. The chain recombines TRBV27 with TRBJ1-1, with D tentatively TRBD1 (5 bases). Germline values: CDR1 MNHEY, CDR2 SMNVEV (reference sequence). The CDR3 consists of 14 residues. V was pared by 6 bases and J by 1 base, with 12 bases between.

The rearrangement links TRBV19 to TRBJ1-2; tentative D call: TRBD1 (6 bases). V lost 7 bases and J 3 bases, leaving 15 bases between the germline ends. The CDR3 extends over 14 amino acids. Germline CDR1 and CDR2: LNHDA and SQIVND (reference sequence). CDR3 coding DNA: TGTGCCAGTAAGTCCGGGACATCCTACTATGGCTACACCTTC. Protein: CASKSGTSYYGYTF.

The chain carries TRBV11-3 and TRBJ2-2; 13 nucleotides line up with TRBD2. With V trimmed by 5 bases and J by 5 bases, 2 bases remained unmatched. Germline assignment: CDR1 SGHNT and CDR2 YENEEA. CDR3 size: 15 residues. Here the CDR3 reads CASSTGLAGTGELFF. CDR3 in DNA: TGTGCCAGCAGCACGGGACTAGCGGGGACCGGGGAGCTGTTTTTT.

Here the CDR3 DNA reads TGCGCCAGCAGCCAAGGGTTCAATGAGCAGTTCTTC. Translating it yields CASSQGFNEQFF. The V call is TRBV4-1, the J call TRBJ2-1; D remains ambiguous. From germline, CDR1 is MGHRA and CDR2 YSYEKL. The ends were cut back, 1 base at V and 6 bases at J, with 4 bases in the middle. There are 12 residues in the CDR3.

This clone showed up just once. This chain joins TRBV4-2 and TRBJ2-7, with D unresolved. The V end was cut by 5 bases, the J end by 3 bases, with 8 bases between. The CDR3 contains 12 residues. CDR1 is LGHNA and CDR2 is YNFKEQ in the germline V gene. DNA of the CDR3: TGTGCCAGCAGCGGCGACGGCTACGAGCAGTACTTC. Translating gives CASSGDGYEQYF.

A single count supports this clone. The chain recombines TRBV2 with TRBJ1-2, with D possibly being TRBD1 (5 bases). The V gene lost 2 bases and the J gene lost 4 bases, with 8 bases spanning the gap. The CDR3 has 13 amino acids. Germline V gives CDR1 SNHLY, CDR2 FYNNEI. CDR3 protein: CASSERQGYGYTF. As DNA, the CDR3 is TGTGCCAGCAGTGAACGGCAGGGCTATGGCTACACCTTC. The complete variable domain, with remaining parts taken from reference TRBV2 and TRBJ1-2, reads EPEVTQTPSHQVTQMGQEVILRCVPISNHLYFYWYRQILGQKVEFLVSFYNNEISEKSEIFDDQFSVERPDGSNFTLKIRSTKLEDSAMYFCASSERQGYGYTFGSGTRLTVV.

The chain couples TRBV14 to TRBJ2-4, with 7 bases that match TRBD1. Germline CDR1 SGHDN, CDR2 FVKESK. The V gene end was trimmed by 7 bases and the J gene end by 9 bases; junction bases not matched to a gene: 9. The CDR3 covers 13 residues. The chain's CDR3 is CASTPGGVGIQYF. DNA of the CDR3: TGTGCCAGCACCCCAGGGGGAGTAGGCATTCAGTACTTC.

The chain combines TRBV19 with TRBJ1-2; 9 bases agree with TRBD1. Germline CDR1 is LNHDA and CDR2 is SQIVND (reference sequence). The length of the CDR3 is 15 residues. V was clipped by 5 bases and J by 0 bases; unmatched bases: 4. The CDR3 sequence: CASSPRQGANYGYTF. DNA for the CDR3: TGTGCCAGTAGTCCCAGACAGGGGGCTAACTATGGCTACACCTTC.

The chain couples TRBV7-2 to TRBJ2-4; 13 nucleotides match TRBD2. The CDR3 sequence is 18 residues long. Germline CDR1 is SGHTA and CDR2 is FQGNSA. V lost 0 bases and J lost 8; bases outside the gene matches: 10. CDR3: CASSLAITSGRASDIQYF. The DNA of the CDR3 is TGTGCCAGCAGCTTAGCCATCACTAGCGGGAGGGCCAGTGACATTCAGTACTTC.

The genes are TRBV5-4 and TRBJ2-7; TRBD2 aligns across 12 bases. Germline CDR1 reads SGHNT; CDR2 reads YYREEE (reference sequence). The CDR3 sequence is 15 residues long. V trimming: 5 bases; J trimming: 5 bases; junction bases outside the gene matches: 8. The CDR3 loop reads CASSGLAGSLDEQYF. The CDR3 DNA reads TGTGCCAGCAGTGGACTAGCGGGATCGTTGGACGAGCAGTACTTC.

V usage is TRBV7-9 and J usage is TRBJ2-7, with 7 bases identical to TRBD2. V lost 5 bases, J lost 0 bases, and 7 bases stayed unmatched. The CDR3 runs to 15 residues. Germline CDR1 and CDR2: SEHNR and FQNEAQ (reference sequence). The CDR3 loop is CASSGGRGPSYEQYF. The CDR3 DNA is TGTGCCAGCAGCGGTGGGAGGGGCCCCTCCTACGAGCAGTACTTC.

This clone is a singleton in its sample. V is TRBV5-1 and J is TRBJ2-2; 7 bases agree with TRBD2. This CDR3 comprises 17 residues. The germline V gene encodes CDR1 SGHRS and CDR2 YFSETQ. V trimming: 4 bases; J trimming: 2 bases; junction bases outside the gene matches: 11. CDR3: CASSPAGLAVNTGELFF. The CDR3, as DNA: TGCGCCAGCAGCCCCGCCGGGCTAGCGGTAAACACCGGGGAGCTGTTTTTT.

This chain links TRBV13 with TRBJ2-7, with D possibly matching TRBD1 (6 bases). The CDR3 sequence is 17 residues long. CDR1 is PRHDT, CDR2 FYEKMQ, per germline (reference sequence). Trimming cost V 6 bases and J 1 base, with 22 bases left between them. In nucleotides, the CDR3 is TGTGCCAGCAGTTATTCCCTAGGGGGTCGCGGTTCCTACGAGCAGTACTTC. As protein: CASSYSLGGRGSYEQYF.

This chain uses TRBV6-1 with TRBJ2-7; tentative D call: TRBD2 (5 bases). V was cut by 4 bases and J by 3 bases, with 10 bases left in between. Germline V gene data show CDR1 as MNHNS and CDR2 as SASEGT. The CDR3 is made up of 13 amino acids. The CDR3 reads CASSVRGNYEQYF. CDR3 nucleotides: TGTGCCAGCAGTGTCAGAGGGAACTACGAGCAGTACTTC.

The V and J genes are TRBV7-3 and TRBJ1-1; no firm D call. Germline-derived CDR1 and CDR2 are SGHTA and FQGTGA. The CDR3 has 16 residues. Trimming removed 2 bases from V and 4 bases from J, with 17 bases in between. The CDR3 region is CASSLGPGIQSTEAFF. In DNA form, the CDR3 reads TGTGCCAGCAGCTTAGGCCCGGGTATCCAGAGCACTGAAGCTTTCTTT.

The rearrangement links TRBV14 to TRBJ2-3; D not certain. The CDR3 contains 15 residues. Germline CDR1 SGHDN, CDR2 FVKESK. The V end lost 4 bases, the J end lost 2 bases, and 13 bases lay between the germline ends. CDR3 amino acids: CASSPDGRATDTQYF. Written as DNA, the CDR3 is TGTGCCAGCAGCCCCGACGGCCGGGCCACAGATACGCAGTATTTT.

The chain employs TRBV6-1 and TRBJ2-7; D might be TRBD2 (5 bases). Trimming removed 7 bases from V and 3 bases from J, with 7 bases in between. The germline V gene has CDR1 MNHNS and CDR2 SASEGT. The CDR3 sequence is 11 residues long. The chain's CDR3 is CASNDYYEQYF. In DNA, the CDR3 is TGTGCCAGCAACGACTACTACGAGCAGTACTTC.

This chain links TRBV7-6 with TRBJ1-4; 8 bases align to TRBD1. Germline-derived CDR1 and CDR2 are SGHVS and FNYEAQ. V lost 1 base and J lost 8; bases outside the gene matches: 6. The CDR3 extends over 15 amino acids. The CDR3 is CASSLVGTGGEKLFF. The DNA for the CDR3 is TGTGCCAGCAGCTTAGTGGGGACAGGAGGGGAAAAACTGTTTTTT. Drawing the rest from reference TRBV7-6 and TRBJ1-4, the complete variable domain is GAGVSQSPRYKVTKRGQDVALRCDPISGHVSLYWYRQALGQGPEFLTYFNYEAQQDKSGLPNDRFSAERPEGSISTLTIQRTEQRDSAMYRCASSLVGTGGEKLFFGSGTQLSVL.

V is TRBV2 and J is TRBJ2-7; 10 positions match TRBD2. The CDR3 covers 14 residues. Germline V gene sequence: CDR1 SNHLY, CDR2 FYNNEI. Germline trimming cut 6 bases from V and 3 bases from J; bases unmatched to any gene: 5. The CDR3 bases are TGTGCCAGCAGGGGGACTAGCGCCATCTACGAGCAGTACTTC. Translation: CASRGTSAIYEQYF.